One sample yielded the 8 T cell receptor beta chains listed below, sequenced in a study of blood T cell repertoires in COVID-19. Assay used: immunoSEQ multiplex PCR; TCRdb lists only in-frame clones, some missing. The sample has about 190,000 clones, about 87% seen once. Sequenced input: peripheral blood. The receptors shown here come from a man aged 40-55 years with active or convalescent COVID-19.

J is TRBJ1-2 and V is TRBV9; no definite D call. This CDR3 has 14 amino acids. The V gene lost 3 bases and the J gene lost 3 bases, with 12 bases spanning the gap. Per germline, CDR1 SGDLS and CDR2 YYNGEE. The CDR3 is CASSGVGVDYGYTF. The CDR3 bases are TGTGCCAGCAGCGGGGTCGGAGTCGACTATGGCTACACCTTC. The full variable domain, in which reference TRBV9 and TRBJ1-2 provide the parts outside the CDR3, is DSGVTQTPKHLITATGQRVTLRCSPRSGDLSVYWYQQSLDQGLQFLIQYYNGEERAKGNILERFSAQQFPDLHSELNLSSLELGDSALYFCASSGVGVDYGYTFGSGTRLTVV.

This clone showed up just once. Here the CDR3 DNA reads TGTGCCAGCAGTTTGGACAGCCTCTATGGCTACACCTTC. This translates into CASSLDSLYGYTF. The chain combines TRBV2 with TRBJ1-2, with TRBD1 as a possible D gene (6 bases). Trimming removed 5 bases from V and 4 bases from J, with 11 bases in between. CDR3 length: 13 residues. Per germline, CDR1 SNHLY and CDR2 FYNNEI. Using reference TRBV2 and TRBJ1-2 for the parts outside the CDR3, the full variable domain is EPEVTQTPSHQVTQMGQEVILRCVPISNHLYFYWYRQILGQKVEFLVSFYNNEISEKSEIFDDQFSVERPDGSNFTLKIRSTKLEDSAMYFCASSLDSLYGYTFGSGTRLTVV.

CDR3 amino acids: CASQGDTGELFF. CDR3 DNA sequence: TGCGCCAGCCAGGGTGACACCGGGGAGCTGTTTTTT. The V gene is TRBV5-1, the J gene TRBJ2-2; possibly TRBD1 for D (5 bases). V gave up 7 bases and J gave up 3 bases, with 7 bases separating them. The CDR3 covers 12 residues. Germline CDR1 reads SGHRS; CDR2 reads YFSETQ. The full variable domain, its missing parts supplied by reference TRBV5-1 and TRBJ2-2, is KAGVTQTPRYLIKTRGQQVTLSCSPISGHRSVSWYQQTPGQGLQFLFEYFSETQRNKGNFPGRFSGRQFSNSRSEMNVSTLELGDSALYLCASQGDTGELFFGEGSRLTVL.

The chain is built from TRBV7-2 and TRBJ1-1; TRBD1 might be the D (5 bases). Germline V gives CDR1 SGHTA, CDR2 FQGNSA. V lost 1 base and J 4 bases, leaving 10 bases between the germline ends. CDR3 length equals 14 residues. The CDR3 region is CASSLVGEGTEAFF. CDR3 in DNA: TGTGCCAGCAGCTTAGTAGGGGAAGGCACTGAAGCTTTCTTT.

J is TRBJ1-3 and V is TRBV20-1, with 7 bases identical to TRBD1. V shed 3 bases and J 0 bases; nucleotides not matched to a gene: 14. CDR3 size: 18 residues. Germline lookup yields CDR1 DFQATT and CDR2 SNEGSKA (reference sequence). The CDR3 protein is CSASRQGELGFSGNTIYF. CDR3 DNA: TGCAGTGCTAGTAGGCAGGGGGAGTTGGGCTTCTCTGGAAACACCATATATTTT.

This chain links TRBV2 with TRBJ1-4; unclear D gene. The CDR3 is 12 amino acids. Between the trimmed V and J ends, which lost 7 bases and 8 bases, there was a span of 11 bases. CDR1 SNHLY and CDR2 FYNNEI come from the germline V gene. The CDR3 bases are TGTGCCAGCAATTCCGAGAGGGAAAAACTGTTTTTT. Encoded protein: CASNSEREKLFF. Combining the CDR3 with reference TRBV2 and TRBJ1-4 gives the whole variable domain EPEVTQTPSHQVTQMGQEVILRCVPISNHLYFYWYRQILGQKVEFLVSFYNNEISEKSEIFDDQFSVERPDGSNFTLKIRSTKLEDSAMYFCASNSEREKLFFGSGTQLSVL.

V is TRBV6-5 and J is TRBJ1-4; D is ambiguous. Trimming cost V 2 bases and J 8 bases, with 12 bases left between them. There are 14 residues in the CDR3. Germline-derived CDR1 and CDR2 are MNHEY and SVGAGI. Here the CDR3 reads CASSYEARDEKLFF. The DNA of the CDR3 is TGTGCCAGCAGTTACGAGGCCAGAGACGAAAAACTGTTTTTT.

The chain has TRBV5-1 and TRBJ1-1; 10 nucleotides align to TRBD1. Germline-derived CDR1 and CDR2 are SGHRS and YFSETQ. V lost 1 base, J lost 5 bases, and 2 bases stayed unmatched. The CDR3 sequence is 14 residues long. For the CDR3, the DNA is TGCGCCAGCAGCTTGATGGGACAGGGGACTGAAGCTTTCTTT. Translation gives CASSLMGQGTEAFF.